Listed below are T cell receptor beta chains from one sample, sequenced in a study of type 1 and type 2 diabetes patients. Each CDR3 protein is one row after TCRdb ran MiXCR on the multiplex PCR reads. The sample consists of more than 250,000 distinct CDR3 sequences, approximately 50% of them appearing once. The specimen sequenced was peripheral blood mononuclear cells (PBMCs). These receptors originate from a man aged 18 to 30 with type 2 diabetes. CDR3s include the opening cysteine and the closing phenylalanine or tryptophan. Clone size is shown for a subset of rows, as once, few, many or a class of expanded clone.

CASSREGENTGELFF TRBV5-1 few TRBJ2-2
CNKKKAGWAYGYTF TRBV29-1 . TRBJ1-2
CASSVLWDSEQYF TRBV6-1 few TRBJ2-7
CATSRGRPPYEQFF TRBV24-1 . TRBJ2-1
CSARSGGSPREKLFF TRBV20-1 . TRBJ1-4
CASTPRLGGGLSGRVYEQYF TRBV7-2 . TRBJ2-7
CASSSRGTGITYEQYF TRBV30 . TRBJ2-7
CASSIPGGSNVLTF TRBV19 few TRBJ2-6
CATSRGIDSPRDQPQHF TRBV15 few TRBJ1-5
CASSSRLAGGPGELFF TRBV7-6 few TRBJ2-2
CASKGDEQFF TRBV25-1 once TRBJ2-1